This T cell receptor beta chain was recovered during a study of blood T cell repertoires in COVID-19. The overall study: Acute and convalescent COVID-19 specimens originated in the United States, Italy and Spain.

Sequencing used immunoSEQ multiplex PCR; TCRdb keeps in-frame clones, though not all of them. Among 120,000 to 150,000 clones listed, roughly 87% were seen once. Trimming took off 1 base at V and 8 bases at J, with 11 bases between the two ends. From germline, CDR1 is SEHNR and CDR2 FQNEAQ (reference sequence). This CDR3 comprises 14 residues. Specimen: peripheral blood. The rearrangement uses TRBV7-9 and TRBJ1-4, with D possibly being TRBD1 (6 bases). The source of this sequence is a woman aged 50 to 60 with acute or convalescent COVID-19. CDR3 coding DNA: TGTGCCAGCAGCTTAGTCCAGGGGAGAGAAAAACTGTTTTTT. Protein: CASSLVQGREKLFF.